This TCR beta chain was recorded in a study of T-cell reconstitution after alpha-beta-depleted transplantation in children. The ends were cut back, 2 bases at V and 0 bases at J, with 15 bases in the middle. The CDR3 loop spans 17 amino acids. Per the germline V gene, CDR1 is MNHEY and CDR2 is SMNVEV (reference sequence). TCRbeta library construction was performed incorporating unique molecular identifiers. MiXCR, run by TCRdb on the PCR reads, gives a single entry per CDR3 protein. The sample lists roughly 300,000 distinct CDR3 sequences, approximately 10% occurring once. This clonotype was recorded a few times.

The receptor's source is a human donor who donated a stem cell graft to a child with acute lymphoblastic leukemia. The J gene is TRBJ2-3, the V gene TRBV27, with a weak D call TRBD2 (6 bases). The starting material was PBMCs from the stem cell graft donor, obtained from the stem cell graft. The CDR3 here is CASSLTGLRPSTDTQYF. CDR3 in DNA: TGTGCCAGCAGTTTAACGGGACTCCGACCTAGCACAGATACGCAGTATTTT.